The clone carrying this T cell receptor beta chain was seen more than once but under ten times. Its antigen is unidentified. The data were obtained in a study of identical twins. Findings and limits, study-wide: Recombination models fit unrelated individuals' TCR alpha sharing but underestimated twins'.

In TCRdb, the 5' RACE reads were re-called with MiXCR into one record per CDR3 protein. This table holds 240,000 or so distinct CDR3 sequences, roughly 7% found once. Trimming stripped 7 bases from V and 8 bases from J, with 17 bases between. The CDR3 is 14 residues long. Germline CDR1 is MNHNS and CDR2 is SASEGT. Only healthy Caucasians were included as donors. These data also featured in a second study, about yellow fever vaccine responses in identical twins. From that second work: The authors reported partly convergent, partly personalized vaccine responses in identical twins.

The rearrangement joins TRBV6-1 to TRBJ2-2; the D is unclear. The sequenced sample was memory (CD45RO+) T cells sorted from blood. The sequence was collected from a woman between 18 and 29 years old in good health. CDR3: CASNLVGEQGELFF. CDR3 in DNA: TGTGCCAGCAACCTGGTCGGAGAACAAGGGGAGCTGTTTTTT.